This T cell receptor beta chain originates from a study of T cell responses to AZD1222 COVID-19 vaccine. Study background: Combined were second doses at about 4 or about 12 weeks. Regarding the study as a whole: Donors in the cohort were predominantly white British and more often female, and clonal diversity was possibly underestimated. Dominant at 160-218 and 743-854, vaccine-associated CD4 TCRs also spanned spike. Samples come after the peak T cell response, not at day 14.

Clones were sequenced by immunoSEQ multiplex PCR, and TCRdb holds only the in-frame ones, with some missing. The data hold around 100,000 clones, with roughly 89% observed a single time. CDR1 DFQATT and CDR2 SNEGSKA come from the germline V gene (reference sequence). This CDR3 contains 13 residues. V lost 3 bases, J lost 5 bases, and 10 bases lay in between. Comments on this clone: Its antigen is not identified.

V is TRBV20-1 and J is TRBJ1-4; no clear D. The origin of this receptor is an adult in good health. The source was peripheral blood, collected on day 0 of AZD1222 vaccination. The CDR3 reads CSASGHGNEKLFF. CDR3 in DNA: TGCAGTGCTAGTGGCCATGGCAATGAAAAACTGTTTTTT.